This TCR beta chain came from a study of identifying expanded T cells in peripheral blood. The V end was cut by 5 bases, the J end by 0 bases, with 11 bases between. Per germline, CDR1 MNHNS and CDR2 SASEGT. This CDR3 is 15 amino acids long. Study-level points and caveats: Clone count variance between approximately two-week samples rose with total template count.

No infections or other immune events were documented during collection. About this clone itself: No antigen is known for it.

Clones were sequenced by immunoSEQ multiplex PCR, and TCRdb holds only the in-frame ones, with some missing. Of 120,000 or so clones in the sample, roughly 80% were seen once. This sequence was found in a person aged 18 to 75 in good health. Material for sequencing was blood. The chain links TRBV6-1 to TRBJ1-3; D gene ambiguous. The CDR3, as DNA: TGTGCCAGCAGTAAATCTATCGCCTCTGGAAACACCATATATTTT. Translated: CASSKSIASGNTIYF.